A selection of T cell receptor beta chains follows, all from one sample in a study of a mutant IDH1 vaccine in newly diagnosed glioma. Using immunoSEQ multiplex PCR, the repertoire was profiled, and TCRdb retains in-frame clones only, with some absent. Seen here are around 60,000 clones, more than 85% observed once, and the top ten hold around 2.5%. The material sequenced was PBMCs, taken from a glioma patient treated with radiotherapy, temozolomide or both. These receptors were obtained from a man over 45 with glioma. CDR3s leave out the opening cysteine and the closing phenylalanine or tryptophan. Each record gives: CDR3 length, V gene, CDR3 protein.

13	TRBV5-6	ASSWGQFVQETQY
12	TRBV10-3	AISEWGTQETQY
12	TRBV29-1	SATDRGRVQPQH
13	TRBV5-4	ASSSIGTAKNIQY
17	TRBV7-2	ASSLYPPRHRDGNTEAF
14	TRBV6-7	ASTKIKTPMYLEAF
10	TRBV5-6	ASSFFGQPQH
10	TRBV19	ASSIAHNEQF
14	TRBV9	ASNLGQGANTGELF
12	TRBV6-5	ASSRTGVNEKLF
11	TRBV6-1	ASSEQEITEAF
11	TRBV4-1	ASSFRSDQPQH
14	TRBV5-4	ASSRGGQLNTGELF
14	TRBV4-2	ASSQEGTGGLYEQY
10	TRBV6-5	ASSQANTEAF
13	TRBV7-9	ASSPPGGPNTEAF
13	TRBV7-3	ASSSQGGTYNEQF
11	TRBV2	ATLAGDGKTQY
12	TRBV4-3	ASSQDWQGYEQY
10	TRBV30	AYETGNYGYT
14	TRBV5-1	ASSPGPEVGNTEAF
13	TRBV15	ATSRSTDRNTEAF
15	TRBV18	ASSPAGLGSGANVLT
13	TRBV28	ASSRGTGGYQPQH
14	TRBV25-1	ASRGVGTYSNQPQH
14	TRBV11-2	ASSPFPAATNEKLF
11	TRBV6-5	ASSYRGTEPQH
14	TRBV5-5	ASSIGLATTQETQY
11	TRBV7-9	ASSLLYTGELF
12	TRBV28	ASRVDRGPYEQY
9	TRBV20-1	IPSSYNEQF
12	TRBV19	ASSVGFSNQPQH
14	TRBV2	ASSDGDAPGTDTQY
12	TRBV4-3	ASSQEGAAYGYT
9	TRBV20-1	SAPGNTEAF
15	TRBV27	ASSLRSRGRYTDTQY
14	TRBV4-2	ASSREAGGAWDEQY
13	TRBV9	ASSVSGATINEQF
15	TRBV7-9	ASSPGLAGTGIDTQY
9	TRBV20-1	SASRTDTQY
13	TRBV6-5	ASSYSSRGLYEQY
12	TRBV2	ASSAGLASDTQY
9	TRBV19	ASGNGQPQH
13	TRBV5-1	ASSLVFFQGDGYT
11	TRBV7-2	ASSLGPTDTQY
13	TRBV11-2	ASSLRASGRDTQY
11	TRBV29-1	SGRAAGYNEQF
13	TRBV30	AWSFGPVYNSPLH
13	TRBV7-6	ASSPGRGSNQPQH
17	TRBV10-1	ASIAPGQGARLTGNTIY
11	TRBV5-1	ASARLGGTEAF